Reported below is one TCR beta chain. Method: immunoSEQ multiplex PCR; TCRdb's copy keeps in-frame clones and lacks some. This sample has tens of thousands of clones, with roughly 80% found just once. This sample is drawn from a study of PD-L1 blockade in urothelial cancer. Study background: The year 2014 saw patients start atezolizumab, 1,200 mg intravenously every 3 weeks. Blood underwent analysis 3 weeks (second dose) and 6 weeks after treatment began. Blood samples had a median of 141,255 T cells, roughly 83,000 unique TCRs, and clonality roughly 0.074.

Germline CDR1 reads LGHNA; CDR2 reads YNFKEQ. V trimming: 0 bases; J trimming: 5 bases; junction bases outside the gene matches: 9. CDR3 length: 17 residues. Samples spanned pretreatment and treatment, with 1 to 8 time points per patient. This sequence was found in a man between 65 and 85 years old with urothelial cancer. The V call is TRBV4-2, the J call TRBJ2-3; 9 bases are shared with TRBD2. This material consisted of PBMCs, taken around atezolizumab (anti-PD-L1) treatment. CDR3: CASSQDGIAGEGDTQYF. Written as DNA, the CDR3 is TGTGCCAGCAGCCAAGATGGGATAGCGGGGGAGGGAGATACGCAGTATTTT.